This TCR beta chain was sequenced for a study of blood T cell repertoires in COVID-19. Study overall: From T cells, B-cell-depleted T cells, or PBMCs came the material, which was cDNA or gDNA.

V lost 3 bases, J lost 0 bases, and 5 bases stayed unmatched. Per germline, CDR1 LGHDT and CDR2 YNNKEL (reference sequence). This CDR3 spans 15 amino acids. Using immunoSEQ multiplex PCR, the repertoire was profiled, and TCRdb retains in-frame clones only, with some absent. The table lists around 220,000 clones, 82% of them singletons, with approximately 7.6% in the top ten. While infection was still active, Seattle patients were enrolled and then followed longitudinally. The source material was peripheral blood. The receptor was isolated from an elderly woman with COVID-19, enrolled during active disease. This chain connects TRBV3-1 (or the pseudogene TRBV3-2) to TRBJ2-7, with TRBD1 matching over 7 bases. In nucleotides, the CDR3 is TGTGCCAGCAGCCAGAGAGGGGGCCCCTCCTACGAGCAGTACTTC. Its protein product is CASSQRGGPSYEQYF.